These T cell receptor beta chains were read from a single sample in a study of shared clonotypes between healthy human individuals. The data were produced by immunoSEQ multiplex PCR, yet TCRdb's version contains in-frame clones alone and is incomplete. Of approximately 2,200,000 clones in the sample, roughly 91% were seen once. Sequencing input: naive CD8+ T cells from PBMCs. Every receptor here comes from a young man in good health. Some clones in this sample may be carry-over from other donors' samples. Each CDR3 is given with its conserved first and last residue. D genes are given only for firm matches. Only part of the rows carry a size: once, few, many, or a class if the clone is expanded.

>.|TRBJ1-1|.|TRBV27
TGTGCCAGCAGGACGCGAGGGTCGAACACTGAAGCTTTCTTT
CASRTRGSNTEAFF
>.|TRBJ1-1|.|TRBV19
TGTGCCAGTAGGCAAACTGAAGCTTTCTTT
CASRQTEAFF
>.|TRBJ2-5|.|TRBV10-1
TGCGCCAGCAGTGATAGAAAAGAGACCCAGTACTTC
CASSDRKETQYF
>.|TRBJ1-4|.|TRBV7-8
TGTGCCAGCACCCTAGAGGTGGCAGGGTTCGAAAAACTGTTTTTT
CASTLEVAGFEKLFF
>.|TRBJ2-7|TRBD1|TRBV11-2
TGTGCCAGCAGCTCCCAGCCGGGACAGGGCTCCTACGAGCAGTACTTC
CASSSQPGQGSYEQYF
>.|TRBJ1-2|TRBD1|TRBV13
TGTGCCAGCAGCTTCAGCACAGGGGGCGCCTATGGCTACACCTTC
CASSFSTGGAYGYTF
>.|TRBJ2-7|.|TRBV2
TGTGCCAGCAGGGCTCCAGAGGGACTGTACTACGAGCAGTACTTC
CASRAPEGLYYEQYF
>.|TRBJ1-4|TRBD1|TRBV28
TGTGCCAGCAGTTTATTTGGTGGGACAGTAGCAACTAATGAAAAACTGTTTTTT
CASSLFGGTVATNEKLFF
>once|TRBJ1-4|.|TRBV28
TGTGCCAGCAGCCTAAGGGGGTCCCCGGGACTCAAACTGTTTTTT
CASSLRGSPGLKLFF
>.|TRBJ1-1|.|TRBV18
TGTGCCAGCTCACCACCGGCGGTCGGGGGGGGTACTGAAGCTTTCTTT
CASSPPAVGGGTEAFF
>.|TRBJ2-5|.|TRBV14
TGTGCCAGCAGCCAAGATTTGGTTCGGGAGACCCAGTACTTC
CASSQDLVRETQYF
>.|TRBJ1-2|.|TRBV28
TGTGCCAGCAGTTTACGGGGAGGGGTTTGGGGCTACACCTTC
CASSLRGGVWGYTF
>.|TRBJ2-1|.|TRBV2
TGTGCCAGCACCGAAGAGCAACTCGACAATGAGCAGTTCTTC
CASTEEQLDNEQFF
>.|TRBJ2-1|.|TRBV21-1
TGTGCCAGCAGCCTTCCGATTGAGCAGTTCTTC
CASSLPIEQFF
>once|TRBJ1-1|TRBD1|TRBV5-4
TGTGCCAGCAGCAAACGACAGGGGACGGAGACTGAAGCTTTCTTT
CASSKRQGTETEAFF
>.|TRBJ2-7|TRBD2|TRBV5-1
TGCGCCAGCAGCGGCGTGGGAGGGATCGACGAGCAGTACTTC
CASSGVGGIDEQYF
>.|TRBJ2-7|TRBD1|TRBV4-1
TGCGCCAGCAGCCAAGTCAGGGGGCTTTACGAGCAGTACTTC
CASSQVRGLYEQYF
>.|TRBJ2-2|.|TRBV14
TGTGCCAGCAGCCAAGTCCCAGGACCTACCGGGGAGCTGTTTTTT
CASSQVPGPTGELFF
>.|TRBJ2-1|TRBD2|TRBV7-9
TGTGCCAGCAGCTTAGGGGTTGCGGGAGGCCGATACAATGAGCAGTTCTTC
CASSLGVAGGRYNEQFF
>.|TRBJ1-3|.|TRBV7-9
TGTGCCAGCAGCTTAGCGCGTCAGAGAAACACCATATATTTT
CASSLARQRNTIYF
>.|TRBJ1-5|TRBD1|TRBV28
TGTGCCAGCAGTCCCCGTGGACAGGGTCAGCCCCAGCATTTT
CASSPRGQGQPQHF
>.|TRBJ2-7|TRBD1|TRBV4-2
TGTGCCAGCAGCCAAGCCGGGACAGGGCGATCCTACGAGCAGTACTTC
CASSQAGTGRSYEQYF
>.|TRBJ1-2|.|TRBV7-2
TGTGCCAGCAGCCAGACCGTGGGAGGGAACTATGGCTACACCTTC
CASSQTVGGNYGYTF
>.|TRBJ2-3|.|TRBV29-1
TGCAGCGTTGCCTCGGAAGGGGGAACAGATACGCAGTATTTT
CSVASEGGTDTQYF
>.|TRBJ1-1|.|TRBV19
TGTGCCAGTAGTATCTTGGGTAACACTGAAGCTTTCTTT
CASSILGNTEAFF
>.|TRBJ1-1|.|TRBV11-2
TGTGCCAGCAGCTTAAGGGGGGTTGGAAACACTGAAGCTTTCTTT
CASSLRGVGNTEAFF
>.|TRBJ2-4|TRBD1|TRBV6-4
TGTGCCAGCAGTGCGTGGGACAGGGAGAACATTCAGTACTTC
CASSAWDRENIQYF
>.|TRBJ1-5|.|TRBV5-6
TGTGCCAGCAGTTCCGGGACATCTAGCAATCAGCCCCAGCATTTT
CASSSGTSSNQPQHF
>once|TRBJ2-3|.|TRBV5-1
TGCGCCAGCAGCTTGGCCCCTTTGGGGGAGTTGGGGTCGAGCACAGATACGCAGTATTTT
CASSLAPLGELGSSTDTQYF
>once|TRBJ2-7|TRBD2|TRBV11-2
TGTGCCAGCAGCCCGCAACTAGCGGGAGAAGAATCCTACGAGCAGTACTTC
CASSPQLAGEESYEQYF
>.|TRBJ2-7|TRBD2|TRBV7-9
TGTGCCAGCAGCTTAGCGCAGACTAGCGGGACGTACGAGCAGTACTTC
CASSLAQTSGTYEQYF
>once|TRBJ1-4|.|TRBV27
TGTGCCAGCAGTTTACTTGGGCAGACTGAAAAACTGTTTTTT
CASSLLGQTEKLFF
>.|TRBJ2-2|.|TRBV13
TGTGCCAGCAGTCACGGGGGGAACACCGGGGAGCTGTTTTTT
CASSHGGNTGELFF
>.|TRBJ2-5|.|TRBV4-3
TGCGCCAGCAGCCAAGATCGGGTAGAGAGCGAGACCCAGTACTTC
CASSQDRVESETQYF
>.|TRBJ1-1|.|TRBV29-1
TGCAGCGTTGAAGATAATCCGGTCACTGAAGCTTTCTTT
CSVEDNPVTEAFF
>.|TRBJ1-2|.|TRBV29-1
TGCAGCGTTGAAGGCTTGGAAGGTACTAACTATGGCTACACCTTC
CSVEGLEGTNYGYTF
>.|TRBJ2-4|TRBD1|TRBV5-1
TGCGCCAGCAGCTTGGAAGGGACAGGGTGGGTTGAAGACAAAAACATTCAGTACTTC
CASSLEGTGWVEDKNIQYF
>.|TRBJ2-3|TRBD2|TRBV4-2
TGTGCCAGCAGCCAAGTCGGTCTAGCGGGAGGTCCAGATACGCAGTATTTT
CASSQVGLAGGPDTQYF
>.|TRBJ2-7|.|TRBV5-6
TGTGCCAGCAGCTTGTCAGGGCCCGAGCAGTACTTC
CASSLSGPEQYF
>.|TRBJ1-2|TRBD1|TRBV27
TGTGCCAGCAGAATATCGACAGGGGGAGGCCTTGGCTACACCTTC
CASRISTGGGLGYTF
>.|TRBJ2-7|TRBD2|TRBV7-6
TGTGCCAGCAGCCGAGGTGGGCGGGAGAGGACTTACGAGCAGTACTTC
CASSRGGRERTYEQYF
>.|TRBJ1-1|.|TRBV6-5
TGTGCCAGCAGTCCTCTTAGCAGGGTTGAAGCTTTCTTT
CASSPLSRVEAFF
>.|TRBJ2-2|TRBD2|TRBV19
TGTGCCAGTAGTTCCGGGACTGGCGGGAGTAGGACCGGGGAGCTGTTTTTT
CASSSGTGGSRTGELFF
>.|TRBJ1-1|.|TRBV19
TGTGCCAGTACCTTAAGCAGGATGAACACTGAAGCTTTCTTT
CASTLSRMNTEAFF
>.|TRBJ2-2|.|TRBV28
TGTGCCAGCAGCCCTTTTGAGGCAGGTCAACCGACCGGGGAGCTGTTTTTT
CASSPFEAGQPTGELFF
>few|TRBJ2-2|.|TRBV9
TGTGCCAGCAGCGTTGGCACCGGGGAGCTGTTTTTT
CASSVGTGELFF
>.|TRBJ2-5|TRBD1|TRBV9
TGTGCCAGCAGCGTAGATGACAGGGGCAAGAAGACCCAGTACTTC
CASSVDDRGKKTQYF
>.|TRBJ1-3|TRBD1|TRBV28
TGTGCCAGCAGACGCGACAGGGCTGGAAACACCATATATTTT
CASRRDRAGNTIYF
>.|TRBJ2-7|.|TRBV29-1
TGCAGCGTTGTGGTCCGATTTGCCCCCCACGAGCAGTACTTC
CSVVVRFAPHEQYF
>.|TRBJ2-3|TRBD2|TRBV18
TGTGCCAGCTCTCCTGACACCCCCGGGACTAGCGGCCTTCACACAGATACGCAGTATTTT
CASSPDTPGTSGLHTDTQYF
>.|TRBJ2-5|TRBD1|TRBV28
TGTGCCAGCAGTTTGGACAGGGCTCAATCCCAAGAGACCCAGTACTTC
CASSLDRAQSQETQYF
>.|TRBJ1-2|TRBD1|TRBV25-1
TGTGCCAGCAGTATGGACAGGGGCTATGGCTACACCTTC
CASSMDRGYGYTF
>.|TRBJ1-2|TRBD1|TRBV19
TGTGCCAGTAGTATCTGGGACAGGGACCCCTATGGCTACACCTTC
CASSIWDRDPYGYTF
>.|TRBJ2-3|TRBD2|TRBV7-3
TGTGCCAGCAGCCCGGGACTAGGATTGGGAGATACGCAGTATTTT
CASSPGLGLGDTQYF
>.|TRBJ2-1|.|TRBV6-5
TGTGCCAGCAGATCAGGGTCCTACAATGAGCAGTTCTTC
CASRSGSYNEQFF
>.|TRBJ2-1|.|TRBV9
TGTGCCAGCAGCGTAGGTAGGAACAACAATGAGCAGTTCTTC
CASSVGRNNNEQFF
>.|TRBJ2-5|.|TRBV7-7
TGTGCCAGCAGCGGAGGGAGAGCGGAGACCCAGTACTTC
CASSGGRAETQYF
>.|TRBJ2-7|.|TRBV13
TGTGCCAGCAGCCATAAGGGGCCCCTACGAAGGGAGTACTTC
CASSHKGPLRREYF
>.|TRBJ2-1|TRBD1|TRBV5-1
TGCGCCAGCAGCTGGGATATAGGACAGGGTTCCTACAATGAGCAGTTCTTC
CASSWDIGQGSYNEQFF
>.|TRBJ2-7|.|TRBV28
TGTGCCAGCAGTTTAAGAGGGCCTACCTACGAGCAGTACTTC
CASSLRGPTYEQYF